These T cell receptor beta chains were read from a single sample in a study of blood T cell repertoires in COVID-19. Sequencing used immunoSEQ multiplex PCR; TCRdb keeps in-frame clones, though not all of them. This sample has around 230,000 clones; 65% to 85% occur once, and the top ten carry roughly 7.9%. Sequencing was done on a sample of peripheral blood. The receptors shown here come from a woman aged 80 or older with acute or convalescent COVID-19. Both conserved end residues are part of each CDR3. Fields, in order: J gene, V gene, CDR3 protein.

>TRBJ2-5|TRBV14
CASSHSFGLAGGQETQYF
>TRBJ1-2|TRBV5-1
CASRPQTGGSKNYGYTF
>TRBJ1-2|TRBV6-1
CASSEVPEGASGYTF
>TRBJ2-5|TRBV6-2/TRBV6-3
CASSYLQETQYF
>TRBJ1-2|TRBV5-1
CASSLRWGGGQVNYGYTF
>TRBJ2-1|TRBV5-1
CASSPMTRYEQFF
>TRBJ1-5|TRBV15
CATSRGHTNSNQPQHF
>TRBJ1-6|TRBV6-5
CASSLAGVGSGSPLHF
>TRBJ2-1|TRBV5-8
CASSRYANEQFF
>TRBJ2-7|TRBV28
CASSAPGQFYEQYF
>TRBJ2-2|TRBV3-1/TRBV3-2
CASSLRGADTGELFF
>TRBJ2-1|TRBV18
CASSPRTGDDNEQFF
>TRBJ2-2|TRBV5-1
CASSRQPGTGGRTGELFF
>TRBJ2-3|TRBV5-1
CASRDRDRFRTDTQYF
>TRBJ1-6|TRBV11-2
CASSLQGQDSPLHF
>TRBJ2-7|TRBV5-4
CASSLGWGGGEQYF
>TRBJ2-7|TRBV19
CASSILLAGAYEQYF
>TRBJ2-7|TRBV3-1/TRBV3-2
CASSPAFSGSYEQYF
>TRBJ2-5|TRBV7-6
CASSSRLAGTETQYF
>TRBJ2-3|TRBV7-2
CASSLSASGGTDTQYF
>TRBJ1-2|TRBV5-1
CASSSRTGDNYGYTF
>TRBJ2-3|TRBV3-1/TRBV3-2
CASSQAGDRERSTQYF
>TRBJ1-4|TRBV6-1
CASSDGQILGEKLFF
>TRBJ2-3|TRBV5-1
CASSTNRGPDTQYF
>TRBJ2-3|TRBV4-2
CASSYNGMGLATDTQYF
>TRBJ2-7|TRBV3-1/TRBV3-2
CASSHNPAVKEQYF
>TRBJ1-2|TRBV9
CASSATGDPANYGYTF
>TRBJ1-1|TRBV19
CATATVLNTEAFF
>TRBJ2-2|TRBV19
CASRGLTVNTGELFF
>TRBJ1-5|TRBV3-1/TRBV3-2
CASSQDDRAAQHF
>TRBJ1-5|TRBV19
CASSIELSQWPQHF
>TRBJ1-1|TRBV10-2
CASRPTGGNTEAFF
>TRBJ1-1|TRBV2
CASTPRRLNTEAFF
>TRBJ2-5|TRBV5-1
CASSLATLAGAGETQYF
>TRBJ2-3|TRBV3-1/TRBV3-2
CASSQDGGGDRETDTQYF
>TRBJ2-3|TRBV29-1
CSVEVGRYQKADTQYF
>TRBJ1-2|TRBV6-6
CASTHTGNYGYTF
>TRBJ1-2|TRBV19
CASSTLKQAGTGANYGYTF
>TRBJ1-1|TRBV7-8
CASSLVLTEAFF
>TRBJ1-5|TRBV3-1/TRBV3-2
CASSQDGRENQPQHF
>TRBJ2-5|TRBV2
CASSVSRGQETQYF
>TRBJ2-2|TRBV30
CAWSVQDIGELFF
>TRBJ1-2|TRBV4-2
CASSQDRQGRYGYTF
>TRBJ1-1|TRBV15
CATSRTGQMNTEAFF
>TRBJ2-3|TRBV9
CASSVAGRTSTDTQYF
>TRBJ2-3|TRBV2
CASSELAGGTDTQYF
>TRBJ2-5|TRBV11-2
CASSLSPQGAETQYF